This TCR beta chain stems from a study of shared clonotypes between healthy human individuals. The CDR3 consists of 15 residues. Germline V CDR1 and CDR2: LNHDA, SQIVND (reference sequence). The V gene lost 6 bases and the J gene lost 0 bases, with 15 bases spanning the gap. Caucasian adults living in Nashville, Tennessee, provided all samples. Here immunoSEQ multiplex PCR was the method, and the copy in TCRdb shows in-frame clones only, minus some. In the table there are around 510,000 clones, roughly 95% of which are singletons. Concerning this clone: Antigen unknown.

The study's findings and limits: Around 4.9% of naive CD4 clonotypes were shared across four donors. Non-shared clonotypes were found to have lower generation probabilities than the clonotypes that were shared by all four of the sorted-subset donors. As a rule, naive subsets had a larger estimated richness than memory subsets.

This sequence joins TRBV19 and TRBJ2-7; no definite D call. Sequences were obtained from naive CD4+ T cells sorted from blood. Subset of the sample: CD45RA+ positively selected. The receptor was isolated from a woman aged 25 to 39 in good health. CDR3 protein: CASRLSEVTSYEQYF. The CDR3 nucleotides are TGTGCCAGTAGATTGTCGGAAGTTACCTCCTACGAGCAGTACTTC. The full variable domain, rest sourced from reference TRBV19 and TRBJ2-7, is DGGITQSPKYLFRKEGQNVTLSCEQNLNHDAMYWYRQDPGQGLRLIYYSQIVNDFQKGDIAEGYSVSREKKESFPLTVTSAQKNPTAFYLCASRLSEVTSYEQYFGPGTRLTVT.